Presented here are 18 T cell receptor beta chains from one specimen sequenced in a study of cytomegalovirus exposure and HLA in healthy donors. Both 60 Vbeta primers and 13 Jbeta primers went into the PCR. Profiling relied on immunoSEQ multiplex PCR, and the TCRdb table lists in-frame clones only, not all of them. The table shows over 110,000 clones, with 82% occurring only once. Sequencing input: PBMCs. The receptors here all came from an older woman in good health and CMV-seropositive.

The J gene is TRBJ2-7, the V gene TRBV11-3; possible D gene TRBD1, 6 bases. V lost 5 bases to trimming and J lost 5 bases, with 13 bases between them. The CDR3 is 13 amino acids. CDR1 is SGHNT and CDR2 is YENEEA in the germline V gene. CDR3 region: CASSGWAGDEQYF. CDR3 DNA sequence: TGTGCCAGCAGCGGATGGGCAGGGGACGAGCAGTACTTC.

V and J are TRBV4-2 and TRBJ2-7; D is ambiguous. V was trimmed by 0 bases and J by 0 bases, leaving 18 bases between them. Germline V gene lookup returns CDR1 LGHNA and CDR2 YNFKEQ. CDR3 length: 18 residues. The CDR3 here is CASSQDSVFAVSSYEQYF. The CDR3 DNA is TGTGCCAGCAGCCAAGACTCGGTATTTGCGGTATCCTCCTACGAGCAGTACTTC.

The chain has TRBV6-1 and TRBJ2-5; 9 bases line up with TRBD2. Trimming cost V 0 bases and J 5 bases; bases outside gene matches: 7. The CDR3 is 16 residues long. CDR1 is MNHNS, CDR2 SASEGT, per germline. CDR3 bases: TGTGCCAGCAGTGAAGCGAGCGGGGGGCTTGGTGAGACCCAGTACTTC. Protein product: CASSEASGGLGETQYF.

The V gene is TRBV4-3, the J gene TRBJ2-3, with 8 bases that match TRBD2. The CDR3 is made up of 16 amino acids. J was trimmed by 3 bases and V by 0 bases; bases with no gene match: 5. Germline CDR1 LGHNA, CDR2 YSLEER. Here the CDR3 reads CASSQDASGPTDTQYF. The CDR3 nucleotides are TGCGCCAGCAGCCAAGATGCTAGCGGGCCAACAGATACGCAGTATTTT.

The table lists this clone with a count of one. The chain is built from TRBV7-3 and TRBJ2-2, with 12 bases aligning to TRBD1. Germline values: CDR1 SGHTA, CDR2 FQGTGA. This CDR3 region has 16 residues. Trimming cost V 2 bases and J 6 bases; bases outside gene matches: 4. The CDR3: CASSLGGQGASGELFF. CDR3 DNA: TGTGCCAGCAGCTTAGGGGGACAGGGGGCGTCCGGGGAGCTGTTTTTT.

On this clone: The junction departs from germline at one end; a sequencing error may be responsible. The V call is TRBV5-6, the J call TRBJ2-2; 8 nucleotides align to TRBD2. The length of the CDR3 is 17 residues. Germline loops: CDR1 SGHDT, CDR2 YYEEEE. The CDR3 is CASSLISGRANTGELFF. The DNA for the CDR3 is TGTGCCAGCAGCTTGATAAGCGGGAGAGCGAATACCGGGGAGCTGTTTTTT.

The chain has TRBV5-1 and TRBJ2-3, with unresolved D. This CDR3 spans 15 amino acids. V was shortened by 4 bases and J by 1 base, with 13 bases between the two germline ends. CDR1 and CDR2 (germline): SGHRS, YFSETQ. CDR3 sequence: CASSGLRVGTDTQYF. CDR3 nucleotide sequence: TGCGCCAGCAGCGGTCTTCGCGTTGGCACAGATACGCAGTATTTT.

The chain links TRBV27 to TRBJ1-2; 7 bases align to TRBD1. V trimming: 5 bases; J trimming: 3 bases; junction bases outside the gene matches: 6. CDR3 length: 14 residues. Germline lookup yields CDR1 MNHEY and CDR2 SMNVEV (reference sequence). CDR3: CASSPTGMDYGYTF. Written as DNA, the CDR3 is TGTGCCAGCAGTCCGACAGGGATGGACTATGGCTACACCTTC.

The CDR3, as DNA: TGTGCCAGTAGTGACAGGGGTAACTCTGGGGCCAACGTCCTGACTTTC. It is translated as CASSDRGNSGANVLTF. The V gene is TRBV19, the J gene TRBJ2-6; 8 bases line up with TRBD1. V trimming: 5 bases; J trimming: 0 bases; junction bases outside the gene matches: 3. The CDR3 is made up of 16 amino acids. Per germline, CDR1 LNHDA and CDR2 SQIVND (reference sequence). Variable domain in full (rest from reference TRBV19 and TRBJ2-6): DGGITQSPKYLFRKEGQNVTLSCEQNLNHDAMYWYRQDPGQGLRLIYYSQIVNDFQKGDIAEGYSVSREKKESFPLTVTSAQKNPTAFYLCASSDRGNSGANVLTFGAGSRLTVL.

This sequence joins TRBV6-4 and TRBJ1-1; TRBD1 matches at 8 bases. This CDR3 has 15 residues. Per germline, CDR1 MRHNA and CDR2 SNTAGT. The trim removed 6 bases at V and 3 bases at J, leaving 9 bases unmatched. The chain's CDR3 is CASSRETGEDTEAFF. DNA of the CDR3: TGTGCCAGCAGCCGAGAGACAGGGGAGGACACTGAAGCTTTCTTT.

This clone was seen just once. The V and J genes are TRBV4-3 and TRBJ1-2; 8 bases are a match to TRBD1. This CDR3 is 17 amino acids long. V gave up 0 bases and J gave up 3 bases; unmatched junction bases: 9. Germline V gene lookup returns CDR1 LGHNA and CDR2 YSLEER. The CDR3 coding sequence is TGCGCCAGCAGCCAAGATCTCCCGGACAGGGACGACTATGGCTACACCTTC. This codes for CASSQDLPDRDDYGYTF.

The chain joins TRBV10-3 to TRBJ2-2, with TRBD2 identical over 9 bases. V gave up 3 bases and J gave up 10 bases; unmatched junction bases: 9. The CDR3 loop spans 15 amino acids. CDR1 is ENHRY and CDR2 is SYGVKD in the germline V gene. CDR3 loop: CAISDPSGIAEELFF. The CDR3 DNA sequence: TGTGCCATCAGTGACCCTAGCGGGATAGCGGAGGAGCTGTTTTTT.

This clone has just one count. This rearrangement joins TRBV4-3 to TRBJ2-1; the match to TRBD2 covers 11 bases. Trimming cost V 0 bases and J 7 bases; bases outside gene matches: 8. This CDR3 has 17 amino acids. Germline V CDR1 and CDR2: LGHNA, YSLEER. The CDR3 region is CASSQDLLAGGSNEQFF. The CDR3 DNA follows: TGCGCCAGCAGCCAAGATCTATTAGCGGGAGGGAGTAATGAGCAGTTCTTC.

This rearrangement joins TRBV7-2 to TRBJ1-3, with 10 nucleotides matching TRBD1. V was pared by 5 bases and J by 2 bases, with 3 bases of the junction left unmatched. CDR3 length equals 15 residues. The germline V gene encodes CDR1 SGHTA and CDR2 FQGNSA. The CDR3 DNA follows: TGTGCCAGCAGCCTGGACAGGGGGGCTGGAAACACCATATATTTT. Residues: CASSLDRGAGNTIYF.

The chain couples TRBV10-3 to TRBJ2-7; D uncertain. Germline values: CDR1 ENHRY, CDR2 SYGVKD. The CDR3 contains 13 residues. V was cut by 4 bases and J by 4 bases, with 11 bases left in between. The CDR3 sequence is CAISGNYPYEQYF. The CDR3 bases are TGTGCCATCAGTGGGAACTACCCTTACGAGCAGTACTTC.

V gene TRBV10-3 combines with J gene TRBJ2-1, with D maybe TRBD2 (5 bases). Germline V lookup: CDR1 ENHRY, CDR2 SYGVKD. The CDR3 spans 15 residues. Trimming shortened V by 2 bases and J by 5 bases, and 13 bases separated the two germline ends. The CDR3 nucleotides are TGTGCCATCAGTGAGGCGGTCGGGATCAACAATGAGCAGTTCTTC. Translated, it gives CAISEAVGINNEQFF.

V is TRBV7-8 and J is TRBJ1-1, with 7 bases that match TRBD1. Losses at the gene ends were 5 bases for V and 2 bases for J; bases not matched to a gene: 8. Germline V gene sequence: CDR1 SGHVS, CDR2 FQNEAQ. The CDR3 contains 15 residues. The CDR3 DNA reads TGTGCCAGCAGCCGGGGGACAGTTGAAAACACTGAAGCTTTCTTT. Amino acids: CASSRGTVENTEAFF.

This clone has a handful of counts. The rearrangement joins TRBV6-5 to TRBJ2-1; 7 positions match TRBD1. This CDR3 is 15 amino acids long. Germline assignment: CDR1 MNHEY and CDR2 SVGAGI. J gave up 8 bases and V 4 bases, and 11 bases lay outside the gene matches. The CDR3 sequence: CASSSRDRSFDEQFF. In nucleotides, the CDR3 is TGTGCCAGCAGTTCCCGGGACAGAAGTTTCGATGAGCAGTTCTTC.